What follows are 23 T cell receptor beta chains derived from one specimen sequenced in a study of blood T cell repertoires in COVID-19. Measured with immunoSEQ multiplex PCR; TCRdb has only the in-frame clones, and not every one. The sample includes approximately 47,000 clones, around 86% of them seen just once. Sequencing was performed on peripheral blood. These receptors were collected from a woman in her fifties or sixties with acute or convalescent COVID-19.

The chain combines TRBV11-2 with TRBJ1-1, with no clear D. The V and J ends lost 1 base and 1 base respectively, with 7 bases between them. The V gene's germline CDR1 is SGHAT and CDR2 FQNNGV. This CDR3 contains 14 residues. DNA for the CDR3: TGTGCCAGCAGCTTAGGGGCCAGGAACACTGAAGCTTTCTTT. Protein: CASSLGARNTEAFF.

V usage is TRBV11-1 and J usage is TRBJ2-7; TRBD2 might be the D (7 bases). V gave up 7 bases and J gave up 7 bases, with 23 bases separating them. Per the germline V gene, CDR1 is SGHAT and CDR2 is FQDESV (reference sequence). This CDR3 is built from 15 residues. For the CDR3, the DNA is TGTGCCAGCACCCAAATCGGGGGGACATCTTCAGAGCAGTACTTC. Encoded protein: CASTQIGGTSSEQYF. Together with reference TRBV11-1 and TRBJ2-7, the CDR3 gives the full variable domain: EAEVAQSPRYKITEKSQAVAFWCDPISGHATLYWYRQILGQGPELLVQFQDESVVDDSQLPKDRFSAERLKGVDSTLKIQPAELGDSAMYLCASTQIGGTSSEQYFGPGTRLTVT.

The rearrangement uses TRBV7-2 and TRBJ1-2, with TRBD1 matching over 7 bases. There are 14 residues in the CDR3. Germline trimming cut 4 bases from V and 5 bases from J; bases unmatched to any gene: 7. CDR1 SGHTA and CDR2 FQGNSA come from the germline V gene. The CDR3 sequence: CASSSKGAKYGYTF. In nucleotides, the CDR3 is TGTGCCAGCAGCTCCAAGGGGGCAAAGTATGGCTACACCTTC.

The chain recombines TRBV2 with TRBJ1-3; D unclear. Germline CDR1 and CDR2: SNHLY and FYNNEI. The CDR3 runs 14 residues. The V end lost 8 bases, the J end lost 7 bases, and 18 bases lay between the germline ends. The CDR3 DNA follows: TGTGCCAGCTCTGTCCTTCCTAGTGGGAACACCATATATTTT. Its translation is CASSVLPSGNTIYF.

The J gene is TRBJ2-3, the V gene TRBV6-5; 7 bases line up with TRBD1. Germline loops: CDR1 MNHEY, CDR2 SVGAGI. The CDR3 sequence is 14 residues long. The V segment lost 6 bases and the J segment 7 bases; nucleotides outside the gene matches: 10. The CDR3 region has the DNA TGTGCCAGCAGCCAACGGACAGGCGCAAATACGCAGTATTTT. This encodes CASSQRTGANTQYF.

CDR3 in amino acids: CASSSRVAGYTF. In nucleotides, the CDR3 is TGTGCCAGCAGCAGCCGGGTCGCTGGCTACACCTTC. The chain joins TRBV11-2 to TRBJ1-2; D gene uncertain. Germline V gene lookup returns CDR1 SGHAT and CDR2 FQNNGV. This CDR3 has 12 amino acids. Trimming took 5 bases from V and 7 from J, leaving 11 bases between them.

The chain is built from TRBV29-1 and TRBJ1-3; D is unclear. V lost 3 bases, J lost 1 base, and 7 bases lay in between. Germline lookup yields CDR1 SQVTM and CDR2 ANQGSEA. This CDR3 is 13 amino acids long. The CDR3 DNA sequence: TGCAGCGTTGATTCGGGTTCTGGAAACACCATATATTTT. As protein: CSVDSGSGNTIYF.

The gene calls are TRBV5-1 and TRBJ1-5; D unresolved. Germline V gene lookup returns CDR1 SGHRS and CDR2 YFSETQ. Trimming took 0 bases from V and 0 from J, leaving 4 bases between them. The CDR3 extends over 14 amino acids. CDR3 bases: TGCGCCAGCAGCTTGGGTTATAGCAATCAGCCCCAGCATTTT. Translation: CASSLGYSNQPQHF.

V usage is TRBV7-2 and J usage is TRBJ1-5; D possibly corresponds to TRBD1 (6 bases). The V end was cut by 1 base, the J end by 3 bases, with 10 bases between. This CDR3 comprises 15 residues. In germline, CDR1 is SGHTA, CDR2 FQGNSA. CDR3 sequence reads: CASSLVRGNNQPQHF. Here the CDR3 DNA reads TGTGCCAGCAGCTTAGTCAGGGGAAACAATCAGCCCCAGCATTTT.

This CDR3 is CASRATGIYYGYTF. Written as DNA, the CDR3 is TGTGCCAGCAGAGCTACAGGGATTTACTATGGCTACACCTTC. This sequence joins TRBV6-5 and TRBJ1-2, with a weak D call TRBD1 (6 bases). The CDR3 covers 14 residues. Trimming pared 6 bases from V and 3 bases from J, leaving 14 bases between. Germline V lookup: CDR1 MNHEY, CDR2 SVGAGI.

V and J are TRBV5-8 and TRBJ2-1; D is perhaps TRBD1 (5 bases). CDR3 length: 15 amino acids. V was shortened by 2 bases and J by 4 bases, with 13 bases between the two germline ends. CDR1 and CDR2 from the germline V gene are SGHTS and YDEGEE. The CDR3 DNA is TGTGCCAGCAGCTTTCGCGACAGCCGGTACAATGAGCAGTTCTTC. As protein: CASSFRDSRYNEQFF.

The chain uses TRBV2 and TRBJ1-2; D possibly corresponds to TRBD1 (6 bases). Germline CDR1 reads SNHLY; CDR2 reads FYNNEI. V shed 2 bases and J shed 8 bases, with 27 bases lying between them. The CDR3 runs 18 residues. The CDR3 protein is CASSEYHKNYAGEGGYTF. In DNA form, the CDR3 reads TGTGCCAGCAGTGAATACCACAAGAACTATGCAGGGGAGGGAGGCTACACCTTC.

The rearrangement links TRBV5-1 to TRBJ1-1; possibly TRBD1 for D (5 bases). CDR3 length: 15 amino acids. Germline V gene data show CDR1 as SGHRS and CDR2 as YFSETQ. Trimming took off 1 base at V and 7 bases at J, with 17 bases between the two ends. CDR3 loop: CASSLKGTYLVEAFF. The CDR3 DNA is TGCGCCAGCAGCTTGAAGGGGACTTACCTCGTTGAAGCTTTCTTT.

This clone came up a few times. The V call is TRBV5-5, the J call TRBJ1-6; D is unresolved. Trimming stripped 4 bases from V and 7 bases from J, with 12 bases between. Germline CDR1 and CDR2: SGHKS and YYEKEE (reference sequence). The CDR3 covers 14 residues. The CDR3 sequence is CASSHTGINSPLHF. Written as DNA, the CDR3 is TGTGCCAGCAGCCACACCGGGATAAATTCACCCCTCCACTTT.

DNA for the CDR3: TGTGCCAGCAAAGCGGGAATAGGGCTACTCTACGAGCAGTACTTC. It yields the protein CASKAGIGLLYEQYF. The chain joins TRBV2 to TRBJ2-7; TRBD2 aligns across 7 bases. Trimming at V came to 7 bases and at J to 3 bases, leaving 12 bases not matched to a gene. This CDR3 has 15 residues. CDR1 and CDR2 (germline): SNHLY, FYNNEI.

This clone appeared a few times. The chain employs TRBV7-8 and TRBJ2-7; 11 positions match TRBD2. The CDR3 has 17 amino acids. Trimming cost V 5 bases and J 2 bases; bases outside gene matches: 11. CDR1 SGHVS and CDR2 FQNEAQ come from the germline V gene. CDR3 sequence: CASSDGGLAGGPYEQYF. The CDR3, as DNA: TGTGCCAGCAGCGATGGGGGCCTAGCGGGAGGACCCTACGAGCAGTACTTC.

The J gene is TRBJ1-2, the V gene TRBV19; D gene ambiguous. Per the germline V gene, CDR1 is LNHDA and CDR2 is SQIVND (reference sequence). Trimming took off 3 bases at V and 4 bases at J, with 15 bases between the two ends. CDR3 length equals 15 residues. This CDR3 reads CASSIGVQGGYGYTF. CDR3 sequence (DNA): TGTGCCAGTAGTATCGGCGTACAAGGAGGCTATGGCTACACCTTC.

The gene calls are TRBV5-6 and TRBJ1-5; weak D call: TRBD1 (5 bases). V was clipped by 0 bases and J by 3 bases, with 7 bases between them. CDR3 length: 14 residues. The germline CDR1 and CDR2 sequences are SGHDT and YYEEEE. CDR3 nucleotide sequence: TGTGCCAGCAGCTTGGGGGGGGTCAATCAGCCCCAGCATTTT. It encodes CASSLGGVNQPQHF.

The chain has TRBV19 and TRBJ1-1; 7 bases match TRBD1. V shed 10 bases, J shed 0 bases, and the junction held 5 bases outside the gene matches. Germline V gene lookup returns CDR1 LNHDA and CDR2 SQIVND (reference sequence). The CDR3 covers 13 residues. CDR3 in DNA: TGTGCCACAGGGGGAACTATGAACACTGAAGCTTTCTTT. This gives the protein CATGGTMNTEAFF.

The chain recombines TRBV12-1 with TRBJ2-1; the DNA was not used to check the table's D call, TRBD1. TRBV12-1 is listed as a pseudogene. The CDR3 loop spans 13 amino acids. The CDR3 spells CASSFICQGGGFF. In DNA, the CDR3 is TGTGCCAGCAGCTTTATTTGCCAGGGGGGTGGGTTCTTC.

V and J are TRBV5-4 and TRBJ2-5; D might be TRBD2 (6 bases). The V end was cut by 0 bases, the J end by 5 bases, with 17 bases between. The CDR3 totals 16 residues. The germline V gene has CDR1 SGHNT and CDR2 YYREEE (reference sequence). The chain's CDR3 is CASSLGSSSASETQYF. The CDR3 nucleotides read TGTGCCAGCAGCTTGGGCTCTTCTAGCGCTTCTGAGACCCAGTACTTC.

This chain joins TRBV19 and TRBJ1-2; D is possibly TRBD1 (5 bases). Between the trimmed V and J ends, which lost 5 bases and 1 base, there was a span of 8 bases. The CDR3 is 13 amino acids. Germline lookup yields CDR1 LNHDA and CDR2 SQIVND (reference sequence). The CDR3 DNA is TGTGCCAGTAGTGAACAGGTTAACTATGGCTACACCTTC. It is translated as CASSEQVNYGYTF.

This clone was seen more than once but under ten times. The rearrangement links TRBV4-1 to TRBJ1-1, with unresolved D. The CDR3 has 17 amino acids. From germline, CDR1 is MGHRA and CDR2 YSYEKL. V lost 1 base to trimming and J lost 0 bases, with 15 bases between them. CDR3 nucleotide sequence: TGCGCCAGCAGCCAAGTTGAACAAGGAGTGATGAACACTGAAGCTTTCTTT. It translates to CASSQVEQGVMNTEAFF.